A single sample is the source of the 30 T cell receptor beta chains below, sequenced in a study of human T cells and chemical hapten exposure. Via MiXCR, TCRdb re-called the RACE reads, giving one row per CDR3 protein. This sample carries 70,000 to 80,000 distinct CDR3 sequences, 25% to 40% of them seen once, and the ten largest clones take 7.5% to 10%. Time point meaning: patch test 1, 2 weeks after DPC sensitization. Stated treatment: therapeutic diphenylcyclopropenone sensitization with weekly scalp DPC. The starting material was whole blood, obtained in connection with sensitization to the hapten diphenylcyclopropenone (DPC). These receptors all stem from a man between 35 and 55 years old with alopecia areata. Some clones in this sample may be carry-over from other donors' samples.

This rearrangement joins TRBV6-5 to TRBJ1-2; D is possibly TRBD1 (6 bases). Trimming pared 0 bases from V and 5 bases from J, leaving 25 bases between. Germline V gives CDR1 MNHEY, CDR2 SVGAGI. The CDR3 has 19 amino acids. CDR3: CASSYSSHQQGVGLYGYTF. The CDR3 nucleotides read TGTGCCAGCAGTTACTCTTCCCACCAACAGGGCGTTGGGCTTTATGGCTACACCTTC.

The V call is TRBV7-8, the J call TRBJ1-5, with D uncertain. The germline V gene encodes CDR1 SGHVS and CDR2 FQNEAQ. This CDR3 is 13 amino acids long. Trimming left V 5 bases short and J 4 bases short, with 9 bases between. CDR3 in DNA: TGTGCCAGCAGCCCTACGGAGAATCAGCCCCAGCATTTT. Translated: CASSPTENQPQHF.

Points on this clonotype: Compared with germline, one end of the junction differs, possibly owing to a read error. V and J are TRBV12-3 or TRBV12-4 and TRBJ2-5, with D maybe TRBD2 (5 bases). The CDR3 extends over 13 amino acids. Here the CDR3 reads CASSRSGTETQYF. Written as DNA, the CDR3 is TGTGCCAGCAGCCGGAGCGGAACAGAGACCCAGTATTTC.

The table lists this clonotype with a count of one. The J gene is TRBJ2-7, the V gene TRBV19; D could derive from TRBD1 or TRBD2 (5 bases each). Germline CDR1 reads LNHDA; CDR2 reads SQIVND (reference sequence). This CDR3 has 16 residues. Deletions cut 4 bases from V and 1 base from J, with 17 bases between. The CDR3 reads CASSTPPGTSSYEQYF. In DNA form, the CDR3 reads TGTGCCAGTAGTACACCCCCCGGGACCTCTTCCTACGAGCAGTACTTC.

This clonotype turned up a few times. This rearrangement joins TRBV7-9 to TRBJ2-6; maybe TRBD2 (7 bases). CDR3 size: 19 residues. Germline assignment: CDR1 SEHNR and CDR2 FQNEAQ (reference sequence). The germline V and J ends were trimmed by 4 bases and 2 bases, with 21 bases remaining between them. CDR3 protein: CASSSRQRGGGTGANVLTF. The CDR3 coding sequence is TGTGCCAGCAGCTCCAGGCAACGCGGGGGCGGGACTGGGGCCAACGTCCTGACTTTC.

This clonotype showed up just a few times. The rearrangement joins TRBV5-4 to TRBJ2-5, with TRBD2 matching over 7 bases. This CDR3 comprises 16 residues. V dropped 0 bases and J dropped 2; count of bases not matched to a gene: 7. Per the germline V gene, CDR1 is SGHNT and CDR2 is YYREEE (reference sequence). This CDR3 is CASSLDRSGVQETQYF. DNA of the CDR3: TGTGCCAGCAGCTTGGATCGCAGCGGGGTACAAGAGACCCAGTACTTC.

This clonotype was recorded a few times. The V call is TRBV6-2 or TRBV6-3, the J call TRBJ1-5; no reliable D call. Trimming took 2 bases from V and 6 from J, leaving 5 bases between them. Per germline, CDR1 MNHEY and CDR2 SVGEGT. This CDR3 contains 12 residues. Here the CDR3 reads CASSYPSQPQHF. In nucleotides, the CDR3 is TGTGCCAGCAGTTACCCTAGTCAGCCCCAGCATTTT.

This clonotype occurred a few times. CDR3 DNA sequence: TGTGCCAGCAGTCCCGACAGGGGGATGTTTCCGCCCCAGCATTTT. This translates into CASSPDRGMFPPQHF. The chain is built from TRBV28 and TRBJ1-5; the match to TRBD1 covers 9 bases. The germline V gene encodes CDR1 MDHEN and CDR2 SYDVKM. The CDR3 is 15 amino acids. Trimming at V came to 5 bases and at J to 9 bases, leaving 11 bases not matched to a gene.

The chain is built from TRBV7-9 and TRBJ2-4; 10 nucleotides agree with TRBD1. The germline gives CDR1 SEHNR, CDR2 FQNEAQ (reference sequence). The CDR3 contains 15 residues. V shed 4 bases, J shed 11 bases, and the junction held 11 bases outside the gene matches. This CDR3 is CASSSPGTGVQVQYF. DNA for the CDR3: TGTGCCAGCAGCTCGCCCGGGACAGGGGTACAGGTTCAGTACTTC.

This clonotype was counted only a few times. The chain carries TRBV7-2 and TRBJ2-7; TRBD1 agrees at 8 bases. V was pared by 4 bases and J by 2 bases, with 4 bases of the junction left unmatched. The length of the CDR3 is 14 residues. Germline values: CDR1 SGHTA, CDR2 FQGNSA. This CDR3 reads CASSSRQGTYEQYF. The CDR3 DNA reads TGTGCCAGCAGCTCCAGACAGGGGACCTACGAGCAGTACTTC. Filled out from reference TRBV7-2 and TRBJ2-7, the complete variable domain reads GAGVSQSPSNKVTEKGKDVELRCDPISGHTALYWYRQSLGQGLEFLIYFQGNSAPDKSGLPSDRFSAERTGGSVSTLTIQRTQQEDSAVYLCASSSRQGTYEQYFGPGTRLTVT.

As DNA, the CDR3 is TGTGCCAGCAGTTCACGGGACCCAGGCTCTGGGGCCAACGTCCTGACTTTC. It specifies CASSSRDPGSGANVLTF. V and J are TRBV28 and TRBJ2-6; D could derive from TRBD1 or TRBD2 (5 bases each). Germline lookup yields CDR1 MDHEN and CDR2 SYDVKM. V lost 4 bases and J 0 bases, leaving 13 bases between the germline ends. The CDR3 has 17 residues.

This clonotype was found a few times. The chain recombines TRBV20-1 with TRBJ2-3; TRBD1 matches at 7 bases. This CDR3 region has 13 residues. Germline V gene data show CDR1 as DFQATT and CDR2 as SNEGSKA (reference sequence). J lost 5 bases, V lost 8 bases, and 10 bases had no gene match. This chain's CDR3 is CSQSTGHGDTQYF. As DNA, the CDR3 is TGCAGTCAATCGACAGGGCACGGAGATACGCAGTATTTT.

This clonotype was seen more than once but under ten times. The V call is TRBV5-4, the J call TRBJ1-6, with D unresolved. This CDR3 has 14 amino acids. Germline CDR1 SGHNT, CDR2 YYREEE (reference sequence). Trimming took 2 bases from V and 7 from J, leaving 10 bases between them. This CDR3 reads CASSFQTLNSPLHF. The CDR3 DNA is TGTGCCAGCAGCTTCCAGACATTGAATTCACCCCTCCACTTT. Together with reference TRBV5-4 and TRBJ1-6, the CDR3 gives the full variable domain: ETGVTQSPTHLIKTRGQQVTLRCSSQSGHNTVSWYQQALGQGPQFIFQYYREEENGRGNFPPRFSGLQFPNYSSELNVNALELDDSALYLCASSFQTLNSPLHFGNGTRLTVT.

The chain combines TRBV5-1 with TRBJ1-2; D not resolved. The length of the CDR3 is 14 residues. V lost 1 base to trimming and J lost 5 bases, with 12 bases between them. Germline V gives CDR1 SGHRS, CDR2 YFSETQ. The CDR3 sequence: CASSLFGLEYGYTF. DNA of the CDR3: TGCGCCAGCAGCTTGTTCGGGTTAGAATATGGCTACACCTTC. Using reference TRBV5-1 and TRBJ1-2 for the parts outside the CDR3, the full variable domain is KAGVTQTPRYLIKTRGQQVTLSCSPISGHRSVSWYQQTPGQGLQFLFEYFSETQRNKGNFPGRFSGRQFSNSRSEMNVSTLELGDSALYLCASSLFGLEYGYTFGSGTRLTVV.

This chain links TRBV3-1 with TRBJ2-1; D call uncertain. The ends were cut back, 1 base at V and 3 bases at J, with 10 bases in the middle. The CDR3 totals 15 residues. The germline V gene has CDR1 LGHDT and CDR2 YNNKEL (reference sequence). CDR3 sequence: CASSQVPRSYNEQFF. CDR3 nucleotide sequence: TGTGCCAGCAGCCAAGTGCCTAGGAGCTACAATGAGCAGTTCTTC.

V usage is TRBV4-1 and J usage is TRBJ2-3; tentatively, D is TRBD2 (6 bases). Germline-derived CDR1 and CDR2 are MGHRA and YSYEKL. Trimming took off 1 base at V and 4 bases at J, with 12 bases between the two ends. This CDR3 has 15 amino acids. The CDR3: CASSQAGPSADTQYF. CDR3 sequence (DNA): TGCGCCAGCAGCCAAGCAGGGCCTAGCGCAGATACGCAGTATTTT.

This clonotype was counted only a few times. Here the CDR3 DNA reads TGTGCCAGCAGTTATTCTATCAGAGACACCGGGGAGCTGTTTTTT. This sequence encodes CASSYSIRDTGELFF. The rearrangement links TRBV6-5 to TRBJ2-2; D is undetermined. Per the germline V gene, CDR1 is MNHEY and CDR2 is SVGAGI. Trimming shortened V by 3 bases and J by 3 bases, and 11 bases separated the two germline ends. This CDR3 comprises 15 residues.

DNA of the CDR3: TGTGCCAGTAGTATAGATCCGGGGATATCTGAAGCTTTCTTT. Translated, it gives CASSIDPGISEAFF. This chain connects TRBV19 to TRBJ1-1; D unresolved. Germline assignment: CDR1 LNHDA and CDR2 SQIVND (reference sequence). There are 14 residues in the CDR3. V was clipped by 0 bases and J by 6 bases, with 11 bases between them. Full variable domain (rest looked up from reference TRBV19 and TRBJ1-1): DGGITQSPKYLFRKEGQNVTLSCEQNLNHDAMYWYRQDPGQGLRLIYYSQIVNDFQKGDIAEGYSVSREKKESFPLTVTSAQKNPTAFYLCASSIDPGISEAFFGQGTRLTVV.

The chain couples TRBV7-8 to TRBJ1-1; D may be TRBD1 (6 bases). The CDR3 runs 16 residues. Trimming stripped 5 bases from V and 9 bases from J, with 25 bases between. The germline gives CDR1 SGHVS, CDR2 FQNEAQ. The CDR3 sequence is CASSPPQGGGGRKAFF. The CDR3 coding sequence is TGTGCCAGCAGCCCCCCGCAAGGGGGGGGCGGTCGTAAAGCTTTCTTT.

This clonotype was seen a handful of times. The rearrangement uses TRBV12-3 or TRBV12-4 and TRBJ2-1; 7 bases map to TRBD1. V lost 7 bases to trimming and J lost 2 bases; unmatched junction nucleotides: 5. The CDR3 runs 14 residues. CDR3 DNA: TGTGCCAGCACCCCGGGACAGCCCTACAATGAGCAGTTCTTC. It specifies CASTPGQPYNEQFF.

The chain joins TRBV7-2 to TRBJ2-7; D gene ambiguous. The CDR3 length is 11 residues. Germline CDR1 is SGHTA and CDR2 is FQGNSA. V was trimmed by 3 bases and J by 4 bases, leaving 4 bases between them. The CDR3 DNA reads as TGTGCCAGCAGCTTCGTGTACGAGCAGTACTTC. This codes for CASSFVYEQYF.

This clonotype was observed once. The chain links TRBV10-3 to TRBJ2-5; D might be TRBD1 (5 bases). This CDR3 contains 14 residues. V gave up 4 bases and J gave up 2 bases, with 11 bases separating them. CDR1 and CDR2 (germline): ENHRY, SYGVKD. The CDR3 sequence is CAISGGDSQETQYF. For the CDR3, the DNA is TGTGCCATCAGTGGGGGTGACAGTCAAGAGACCCAGTACTTC.

V usage is TRBV4-2 and J usage is TRBJ2-3, with D uncertain. The CDR3 covers 19 residues. Germline V gives CDR1 LGHNA, CDR2 YNFKEQ. Trimming left V 5 bases short and J 3 bases short, with 27 bases between. The CDR3 here is CASSGRPGLRLGATDTQYF. CDR3 bases: TGTGCCAGCAGCGGCCGGCCGGGTTTAAGGTTGGGTGCGACAGATACGCAGTATTTT.

The V and J genes are TRBV2 and TRBJ1-4, with D hard to call. The germline V gene encodes CDR1 SNHLY and CDR2 FYNNEI. V was clipped by 6 bases and J by 5 bases, with 7 bases between them. This CDR3 region has 12 residues. CDR3 in amino acids: CASSTENEKLFF. The DNA of the CDR3 is TGTGCCAGCAGCACAGAGAATGAAAAACTGTTTTTT.

This clonotype has a handful of counts. This sequence joins TRBV20-1 and TRBJ1-4, with 8 bases lining up with TRBD1. The CDR3 is made up of 15 amino acids. V dropped 0 bases and J dropped 8; count of bases not matched to a gene: 8. The germline V gene has CDR1 DFQATT and CDR2 SNEGSKA (reference sequence). CDR3 region: CSARDLTGDTEKLFF. The CDR3 nucleotides are TGCAGTGCTAGAGATCTGACAGGGGATACGGAAAAACTGTTTTTT.

The chain is built from TRBV5-4 and TRBJ2-3; no reliable D call. The CDR3 loop spans 14 amino acids. Trimming left V 3 bases short and J 2 bases short, with 10 bases between. The germline CDR1 and CDR2 sequences are SGHNT and YYREEE (reference sequence). The CDR3 region is CASSSGRFTDTQYF. CDR3 bases: TGTGCCAGCAGCTCCGGACGGTTCACAGATACGCAGTATTTT.

The V call is TRBV5-1, the J call TRBJ2-1, with D perhaps matching TRBD1 (6 bases). V was pared by 0 bases and J by 7 bases, with 11 bases between. CDR1 SGHRS and CDR2 YFSETQ come from the germline V gene. This CDR3 is 14 amino acids long. DNA of the CDR3: TGCGCCAGCAGCTTGGGGCAGGGGTATAATGAGCAGTTCTTC. This translates into CASSLGQGYNEQFF.

V usage is TRBV28 and J usage is TRBJ2-1; D not resolved. Germline CDR1 and CDR2: MDHEN and SYDVKM. V lost 5 bases, J lost 3 bases, and 11 bases lay in between. The CDR3 is made up of 14 amino acids. As DNA, the CDR3 is TGTGCCAGCAGTACCAACTTCATCTACAATGAGCAGTTCTTC. Amino acids: CASSTNFIYNEQFF.

This chain connects TRBV20-1 to TRBJ2-1; 7 nucleotides match TRBD2. This CDR3 has 12 amino acids. Germline CDR1 and CDR2: DFQATT and SNEGSKA (reference sequence). The CDR3 here is CGGVQKYNEQFF. The CDR3 nucleotides are TGCGGGGGGGTCCAGAAATACAATGAGCAGTTCTTC.

The chain couples TRBV6-5 to TRBJ1-6, with D hard to call. CDR1 and CDR2 (germline): MNHEY, SVGAGI. Trimming removed 7 bases from V and 8 bases from J, with 15 bases in between. This CDR3 contains 14 residues. The CDR3 DNA reads TGTGCCAGCAAGTTCTCCTCTGACGATTCACCCCTCCACTTT. This translates into CASKFSSDDSPLHF.